This TCR beta chain originates from a study of T cells after somatic rescue of genetic block. The repertoire was sequenced with immunoSEQ multiplex PCR; TCRdb's copy has only in-frame clones and lacks some. The sample includes approximately 10,000 clones, approximately 81% of them seen just once. V gave up 4 bases and J gave up 0 bases, with 10 bases separating them. The CDR3 is 14 amino acids. CDR1 and CDR2 from the germline V gene are SSHAT and FNYEAQ (reference sequence). The chain joins TRBV7-7 to TRBJ2-7; possible D gene TRBD1, 6 bases. The specimen was peripheral blood mononuclear cells (PBMCs). This sequence originates from a boy younger than 18. The CDR3 here is CASSSDRYSYEQYF. CDR3 coding DNA: TGTGCCAGCAGCTCCGACAGGTACTCCTACGAGCAGTACTTC.